This TCR beta chain was observed in a study of regulatory T cells in long-lasting Graves disease. Study in general: Over 5 years on antithyroid drugs plus positive TSH receptor antibodies marked Graves' disease as persistent.

Ten or more counts support this clonotype. Its target is not known. Study conclusions and caveats: It is possible that accuracy was reduced by the small size of the sample.

V trimming: 10 bases; J trimming: 11 bases; junction bases outside the gene matches: 8. The CDR3 extends over 10 amino acids. Germline V gives CDR1 SNHLY, CDR2 FYNNEI. The time point is: persistent/refractory GD, antithyroid drugs over 5 years with positive TRAb. PBMC-extracted RNA yielded the TCR library. Diagnosing Graves' disease relied on the American Thyroid Association guidelines. Libraries of TCR beta came from iRepertoire HTBI primers plus Arm-PCR of CDR3 regions. MiXCR, run by TCRdb on the multiplex PCR reads, gives a single entry per CDR3 protein. The data show roughly 400,000 distinct CDR3 sequences, under 25% seen once.

The sample was peripheral blood mononuclear cells (PBMCs), taken when the disease was refractory, from a patient treated with antithyroid drugs. The clonotype comes from a female donor with Graves disease. The chain employs TRBV2 and TRBJ2-7; 7 nucleotides align to TRBD1. CDR3 nucleotides: TGTGCCACGGACAGGAGAATAGAGTACTTC. Translation: CATDRRIEYF.